The 21 T cell receptor beta chains in this list originate from one sample, sequenced in a study of blood T cell repertoires in COVID-19. This table comes from immunoSEQ multiplex PCR, and its TCRdb copy is limited to in-frame clones, with some not included. The sample shows roughly 300,000 clones, 86% of them seen only once. Material: PBMCs or T cells enriched from blood (not recorded which). These receptors were obtained from a woman under 30 who had recovered from COVID-19.

This clone was picked up one time. The chain employs TRBV28 and TRBJ1-5, with TRBD1 matching 9 bases. V lost 7 bases to trimming and J lost 4 bases; unmatched junction nucleotides: 5. The CDR3 spans 14 residues. Per the germline V gene, CDR1 is MDHEN and CDR2 is SYDVKM. For the CDR3, the DNA is TGTGCCAGCACCGACGGGACAGGGAATCAGCCCCAGCATTTT. Protein product: CASTDGTGNQPQHF.

CDR3 sequence reads: CASSLEGREGGNTIYF. The CDR3 DNA is TGTGCCAGCAGCTTAGAGGGGAGGGAAGGAGGAAACACCATATATTTT. The chain couples TRBV7-6 to TRBJ1-3; TRBD1 might be the D (5 bases). Germline loops: CDR1 SGHVS, CDR2 FNYEAQ. V was trimmed by 1 base and J by 4 bases, leaving 14 bases between them. This CDR3 region has 16 residues.

This chain links TRBV30 with TRBJ1-1, with D perhaps TRBD1 (6 bases). The CDR3 contains 12 residues. Looked up from germline, CDR1 is GTSNPN and CDR2 is SVGIG (reference sequence). CDR3 residues: CAWQGPLREAFF. CDR3 nucleotides: TGTGCTTGGCAGGGGCCTCTCCGCGAAGCTTTCTTT.

This clone appeared once. J is TRBJ2-1 and V is TRBV28, with D unresolved. CDR1 is MDHEN, CDR2 SYDVKM, per germline. V lost 6 bases and J lost 0, with 18 bases in between. The CDR3 loop spans 17 amino acids. In nucleotides, the CDR3 is TGTGCCAGCAGCCCTTCCAGAGCGAAATCCTCCTACAATGAGCAGTTCTTC. This codes for CASSPSRAKSSYNEQFF.

V and J are TRBV3-1 (or the pseudogene TRBV3-2) and TRBJ1-1, with D tentatively TRBD1 (5 bases). The CDR3 length is 15 residues. The ends were cut back, 1 base at V and 3 bases at J, with 12 bases in the middle. Per germline, CDR1 LGHDT and CDR2 YNNKEL (reference sequence). The CDR3 nucleotides are TGTGCCAGCAGCCAAGGGGGGGTCAAGGACACTGAAGCTTTCTTT. Translating it yields CASSQGGVKDTEAFF.

A single count supports this clone. The chain combines TRBV4-1 with TRBJ2-7, with 9 bases matching TRBD2. Trimming removed 1 base from V and 4 bases from J; junction bases left unmatched: 8. The CDR3 has 16 amino acids. Germline V gives CDR1 MGHRA, CDR2 YSYEKL. The CDR3 is CASSQGGGLARYEQYF. The CDR3 DNA reads TGCGCCAGCAGCCAAGGAGGGGGACTAGCTCGGTACGAGCAGTACTTC.

This chain links TRBV7-6 with TRBJ2-5; D gene ambiguous. This CDR3 is built from 12 residues. Germline CDR1 and CDR2: SGHVS and FNYEAQ. V dropped 5 bases and J dropped 5 bases, with 9 bases sitting between them. CDR3 nucleotide sequence: TGTGCCAGCAGCCCCCCCTCTGAGACCCAGTACTTC. As protein: CASSPPSETQYF.

The chain couples TRBV24-1 to TRBJ1-2, with TRBD1 identical over 9 bases. Germline CDR1 KGHDR, CDR2 SFDVKD. V gave up 7 bases and J gave up 6 bases; unmatched junction bases: 5. The CDR3 sequence is 13 residues long. The DNA of the CDR3 is TGTGCCACCAGCGGGACAGGGCAGAATGGCTACACCTTC. It specifies CATSGTGQNGYTF.

The chain links TRBV11-2 to TRBJ1-6; TRBD1 matches 7 bases. The CDR3 loop spans 16 amino acids. The germline gives CDR1 SGHAT, CDR2 FQNNGV. V was clipped by 4 bases and J by 4 bases; unmatched bases: 7. For the CDR3, the DNA is TGTGCCAGCAGCTGGGCGGGACAGATATATAATTCACCCCTCCACTTT. Translating gives CASSWAGQIYNSPLHF.

V gene TRBV3-1 (or the pseudogene TRBV3-2) combines with J gene TRBJ1-6; TRBD1 aligns across 9 bases. This CDR3 contains 16 residues. Trimming at V came to 1 base and at J to 9 bases, leaving 7 bases not matched to a gene. Germline CDR1 is LGHDT and CDR2 is YNNKEL (reference sequence). The CDR3 spells CASSQVGGTGSSPLHF. Written as DNA, the CDR3 is TGTGCCAGCAGCCAAGTGGGCGGGACAGGGAGTTCACCCCTCCACTTT.

This chain joins TRBV28 and TRBJ1-2; 9 nucleotides agree with TRBD1. Germline V gene sequence: CDR1 MDHEN, CDR2 SYDVKM. V was pared by 2 bases and J by 5 bases, with 3 bases of the junction left unmatched. The CDR3 runs 14 residues. Here the CDR3 reads CASSLTGGHYGYTF. The CDR3 region has the DNA TGTGCCAGCAGTTTAACAGGGGGCCATTATGGCTACACCTTC.

J is TRBJ1-4 and V is TRBV7-9; D uncertain. The CDR3 sequence is 16 residues long. V shed 5 bases and J shed 5 bases, with 18 bases lying between them. Germline values: CDR1 SEHNR, CDR2 FQNEAQ (reference sequence). In DNA, the CDR3 is TGTGCCAGCAGCCCCCACGAGGGCGCCCTAAATGAAAAACTGTTTTTT. Amino acid sequence: CASSPHEGALNEKLFF.

The chain couples TRBV6-5 to TRBJ2-2; D might be TRBD2 (6 bases). In germline, CDR1 is MNHEY, CDR2 SVGAGI. The CDR3 runs to 14 residues. V gave up 7 bases and J gave up 5 bases, with 14 bases separating them. The CDR3: CASTYPAGTGELFF. The CDR3, as DNA: TGTGCCAGCACCTACCCGGCGGGAACCGGGGAGCTGTTTTTT.

This chain connects TRBV18 to TRBJ2-2; D is perhaps TRBD1 (5 bases). The CDR3 is 16 amino acids. The V end lost 4 bases, the J end lost 2 bases, and 14 bases lay between the germline ends. Germline CDR1 and CDR2: KGHSH and LQKENI. CDR3 bases: TGTGCCAGCTCACGAAGTAACAGGATTAACACCGGGGAGCTGTTTTTT. This translates into CASSRSNRINTGELFF.

This chain links TRBV5-1 with TRBJ2-3; TRBD2 aligns across 8 bases. Germline loops: CDR1 SGHRS, CDR2 YFSETQ. This CDR3 has 16 amino acids. V lost 0 bases to trimming and J lost 5 bases; unmatched junction nucleotides: 8. CDR3 amino acids: CASSLGSGGRGDTQYF. The CDR3 nucleotides read TGCGCCAGCAGCTTGGGGAGCGGGGGCCGGGGAGATACGCAGTATTTT.

The chain joins TRBV19 to TRBJ1-1; D possibly corresponds to TRBD1 (6 bases). The CDR3 runs to 14 residues. Trimming stripped 3 bases from V and 5 bases from J, with 13 bases between. CDR1 is LNHDA, CDR2 SQIVND, per germline (reference sequence). The CDR3 spells CASSISGGTTEAFF. The DNA for the CDR3 is TGTGCCAGTAGTATTTCTGGGGGCACGACTGAAGCTTTCTTT.

The rearrangement links TRBV5-1 to TRBJ1-2, with 9 bases identical to TRBD1. With 1 base clipped from V and 4 bases from J, the junction kept 5 bases outside the gene matches. This CDR3 region has 15 residues. Germline-derived CDR1 and CDR2 are SGHRS and YFSETQ. The CDR3 here is CASSLLTGGVYGYTF. The CDR3 bases are TGCGCCAGCAGCTTGCTAACAGGGGGCGTCTATGGCTACACCTTC. Looking up the rest from reference TRBV5-1 and TRBJ1-2 gives the full variable domain: KAGVTQTPRYLIKTRGQQVTLSCSPISGHRSVSWYQQTPGQGLQFLFEYFSETQRNKGNFPGRFSGRQFSNSRSEMNVSTLELGDSALYLCASSLLTGGVYGYTFGSGTRLTVV.

V gene TRBV6-5 combines with J gene TRBJ1-5, with 8 bases matching TRBD1. Trimming removed 6 bases from V and 4 bases from J; junction bases left unmatched: 8. Germline values: CDR1 MNHEY, CDR2 SVGAGI. CDR3 length equals 15 residues. The CDR3 DNA reads as TGTGCCAGCAGCCGGACAGGGTATGGGAATCAGCCCCAGCATTTT. Protein product: CASSRTGYGNQPQHF.

The rearrangement joins TRBV7-8 to TRBJ2-1; D remains unclear. Germline V gives CDR1 SGHVS, CDR2 FQNEAQ. The CDR3 runs 15 residues. Trimming cost V 3 bases and J 2 bases, with 11 bases left between them. This chain's CDR3 is CASSFFQAPYNEQFF. In DNA, the CDR3 is TGTGCCAGCAGCTTTTTCCAGGCCCCCTACAATGAGCAGTTCTTC.

J is TRBJ2-7 and V is TRBV2; 10 bases agree with TRBD2. The V segment lost 3 bases and the J segment 5 bases; nucleotides outside the gene matches: 10. CDR1 is SNHLY and CDR2 is FYNNEI in the germline V gene. The CDR3 extends over 16 amino acids. The CDR3 here is CASSERVAGGGDEQYF. Written as DNA, the CDR3 is TGTGCCAGCAGTGAGAGAGTAGCGGGAGGAGGGGACGAGCAGTACTTC. The whole variable domain, remainder taken from reference TRBV2 and TRBJ2-7, is EPEVTQTPSHQVTQMGQEVILRCVPISNHLYFYWYRQILGQKVEFLVSFYNNEISEKSEIFDDQFSVERPDGSNFTLKIRSTKLEDSAMYFCASSERVAGGGDEQYFGPGTRLTVT.

Notes on this clone: At one end the junction does not follow the germline gene, possibly because of a read error. The gene calls are TRBV2 and TRBJ2-5; 11 bases map to TRBD2. CDR3 length: 14 residues. Per germline, CDR1 SNHLY and CDR2 FYNNEI. The CDR3 nucleotides read TGTGCCACCAGTAGCGGGGGGGCGCAAGAGACCCAGTACTTC. Amino acids: CATSSGGAQETQYF.